This T cell receptor beta chain is from a study of Graves' ophthalmopathy and Graves' hyperthyroidism. Study results and limitations: Among expanded thyroid clonotypes above 0.001 frequency, most also occurred in blood.

V lost 0 bases to trimming and J lost 17 bases; unmatched junction nucleotides: 7. The CDR3 is made up of 12 amino acids. Germline V lookup: CDR1 GTSNPN, CDR2 SVGIG (reference sequence). The table lists this clonotype with a few counts. Its specificity is unknown. Hyperthyroidism showing no ophthalmopathy within 18 months of follow-up was stable. Among the hyperthyroidism patients, all were newly diagnosed, aged 18 to 65, with under 2 months' duration. Someone took the PBMCs out of less than 11 ml of fresh peripheral blood. For repertoire sequencing, the TCR beta CDR3 regions were amplified from RNA transcripts. In the first round, RT-PCR was carried out with HTBI primers, and a multiplex PCR formed the second round. One entry per CDR3 protein, called by TCRdb with MiXCR from the multiplex PCR reads. The table lists some 410,000 distinct CDR3 sequences, 20% to 25% of them singletons.

The TCR sequence derives from a woman between 18 and 30 years old with stable Graves' hyperthyroidism. This rearrangement joins TRBV30 to TRBJ1-6; 7 positions agree with TRBD1. Material: peripheral blood. The CDR3 region has the DNA TGTGCCTGGAGTGTCCCGGGACAGAAAATCCACTTT. Protein: CAWSVPGQKIHF. The variable domain in full, with the rest retrieved from reference TRBV30 and TRBJ1-6, is SQTIHQWPATLVQPVGSPLSLECTVEGTSNPNLYWYRQAAGRGLQLLFYSVGIGQISSEVPQNLSASRPQDRQFILSSKKLLLSDSGFYLCAWSVPGQKIHFGNGTRLTVT.